Included here is one T cell receptor beta chain sequence, with context. The junction had 4 bases not matched to a gene; V was cut back by 4 bases and J by 3 bases. The germline gives CDR1 SGDLS, CDR2 YYNGEE. CDR3 length: 13 residues. The data were obtained in a study of blood T cell repertoires in COVID-19. As originally analysed: By means of reference gene primer amplification, nucleated cell counts were estimated. The assay was immunoSEQ multiplex PCR, and TCRdb's table has in-frame clones only and misses some. The V and J calls and the clone size are those of that table, but D and trimming were determined from the DNA. The sample lists around 58,000 clones, roughly 80% occurring once.

V gene TRBV9 combines with J gene TRBJ2-7, with 7 bases identical to TRBD2. Sequences were obtained from PBMCs or T cells enriched from blood (not recorded which). This receptor was identified in a woman in her forties with acute COVID-19. This CDR3 is CASSSGLNYEQYF. The CDR3 nucleotides read TGTGCCAGCAGCTCGGGACTAAACTACGAGCAGTACTTC.